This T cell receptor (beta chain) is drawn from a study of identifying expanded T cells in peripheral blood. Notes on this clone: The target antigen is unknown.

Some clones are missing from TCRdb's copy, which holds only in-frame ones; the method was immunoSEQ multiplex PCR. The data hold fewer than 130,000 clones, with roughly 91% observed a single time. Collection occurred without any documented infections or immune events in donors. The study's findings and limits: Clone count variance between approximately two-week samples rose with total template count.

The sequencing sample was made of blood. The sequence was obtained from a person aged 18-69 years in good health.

This CDR3 reads CSVRAGDLYNEQFF. CDR3 nucleotide sequence: TGCAGCGTCAGGGCAGGGGATCTTTACAATGAGCAGTTCTTC. The rearrangement links TRBV29-1 to TRBJ2-1; TRBD1 might be the D (6 bases). The germline gives CDR1 SQVTM, CDR2 ANQGSEA. The CDR3 sequence is 14 residues long. V lost 6 bases and J 4 bases, leaving 16 bases between the germline ends.